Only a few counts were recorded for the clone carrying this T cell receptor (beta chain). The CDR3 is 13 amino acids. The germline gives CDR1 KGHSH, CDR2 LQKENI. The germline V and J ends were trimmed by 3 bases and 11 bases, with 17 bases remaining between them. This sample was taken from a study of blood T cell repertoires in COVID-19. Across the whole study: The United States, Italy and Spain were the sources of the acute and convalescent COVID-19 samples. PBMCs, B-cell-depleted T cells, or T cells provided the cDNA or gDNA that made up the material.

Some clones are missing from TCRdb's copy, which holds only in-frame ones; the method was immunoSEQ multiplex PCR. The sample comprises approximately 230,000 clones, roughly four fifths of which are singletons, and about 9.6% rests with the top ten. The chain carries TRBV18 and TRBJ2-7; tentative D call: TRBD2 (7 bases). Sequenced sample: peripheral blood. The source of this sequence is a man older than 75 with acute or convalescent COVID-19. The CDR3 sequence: CASSPGGLWSKYF. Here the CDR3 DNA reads TGTGCCAGCTCACCGGGGGGGCTTTGGTCCAAGTACTTC.